The source of this T cell receptor beta chain is a study of T cell repertoires in ileal Crohn's disease. General study points: Active smokers at surgery had more clonal expansions than non-smokers.

Assay: immunoSEQ multiplex PCR; the TCRdb copy retains only in-frame clones and omits some. The table has about 3,800 clones, about 86% seen once; the top ten hold 6.7%. Trimming pared 2 bases from V and 6 bases from J, leaving 11 bases between. The CDR3 runs to 13 residues. Germline-derived CDR1 and CDR2 are GTSNPN and SVGIG (reference sequence). For this clone: Its antigen is as yet unknown. Other DNA sequences in this specimen translate into the identical CDR3.

V usage is TRBV30 and J usage is TRBJ1-5; no firm D call. The sequence derives from an adult with Crohn's disease. The specimen sequenced was ileal tissue. For the CDR3, the DNA is TGTGCCTGGAGTAATGAGGTGGGTCAGCCCCAGCATTTT. Translation gives CAWSNEVGQPQHF.